These T cell receptor beta chains were read from a single sample in a study of cytomegalovirus exposure and HLA in healthy donors. Profiling relied on immunoSEQ multiplex PCR, and the TCRdb table lists in-frame clones only, not all of them. Of over 150,000 clones listed, about 90% are singletons. The sequenced sample consisted of PBMCs. The source is a woman under 30 in good health and CMV-seropositive. CDR3s leave out the opening cysteine and the closing phenylalanine or tryptophan. Each record gives: V gene, CDR3 protein.

>TRBV19
ASSGTSGYEQY
>TRBV19
ASSPRDRSTGELF
>TRBV5-1
ASSLSRGGQETQY
>TRBV6-5
ASSSTGANSPLH
>TRBV2
ASSERGGATEAF
>TRBV10-3
AISESGGEPQH
>TRBV9
ASSVADNYGYT
>TRBV15
ATSRDVGLLQETQY
>TRBV5-1
ASSVGQGTLNTEAF
>TRBV10-3
ATQASVVQDTQY
>TRBV19
ASSRLAARTDTQY
>TRBV10-3
AVSLGASYEQY
>TRBV15
ATSRDRGNTEAF
>TRBV7-8
ASSYQGAGAQETQY
>TRBV5-6
ASSVYRWGEENTEAF
>TRBV5-1
ASSWTGLEYGYT
>TRBV7-7
ASSQTGLETQY
>TRBV30
AWSGPPWTSGSYEQY
>TRBV18
ASSRLWDTEAF
>TRBV5-1
ASSLEAAAMNTEAF
>TRBV4-3
ASSPTDPSGRASGELF
>TRBV6-5
ASSRGQGATGELF
>TRBV14
ASSQVRLAGGQMDEQF
>TRBV19
ASSTTGQSYEQY
>TRBV18
ASSGKQGAYGYT
>TRBV7-2
ASSLATRNTEAF
>TRBV4-3
ASTPENRGNYGYT
>TRBV2
ASSEAGSGGTNEKLF
>TRBV28
ASSFPPSAAYQETQY
>TRBV15
ATSRDKREGRETQY
>TRBV2
ASSLKDRVRQPQH
>TRBV20-1
SARLGNTIY
>TRBV6-5
ASSYAQGAETQY
>TRBV7-3
ASSKQEPYGYT
>TRBV7-6
ASSSGGLSEKLF
>TRBV5-6
ASSGTRYEQY
>TRBV7-2
ASTLPLAGGQTDTQY
>TRBV7-9
ASLTGGLQGQTEAF
>TRBV19
AISSRGYNEQF
>TRBV7-6
ASSLEEGRYYEQY
>TRBV6-5
ASSYALGGVGDTQY
>TRBV6-5
ASSYSHLSGANVLT
>TRBV2
ASLEALGMQPQH
>TRBV19
ASSLTGVNSPLH
>TRBV27
ASSNSLRGISYNEQF
>TRBV9
ASSVGTDQETQY
>TRBV7-9
ASSTGTGTDTQY
>TRBV27
ASSFGTGSTDTQY
>TRBV30
AWKDWAGNTIY
>TRBV2
ASRPGLLASGTDTQY
>TRBV6-1
ASSENRGPGRANVLT